This T cell receptor (beta chain) was sequenced in a study of blood T cells in healthy people across ages. Primed by a sample-barcoded 5' primer and a J-beta primer mix, a second PCR proceeded for roughly 7 to 12 cycles. TCRdb analysed the 5' RACE reads with MiXCR anew, one entry per CDR3 protein. The profile shows 600,000 to 850,000 distinct CDR3 sequences, approximately 25% of them singletons. This clonotype was counted a few times. The CDR3 loop spans 13 amino acids. The germline CDR1 and CDR2 sequences are SGHTA and FQGNSA. This sample also appeared in a second study, on T cells of mothers and their children.

V gene TRBV7-2 combines with J gene TRBJ2-5; no firm D call. The J call could be wrong; TRBJ2-1 is a better fit for the DNA end. Sequences were obtained from blood. The sequence was obtained from a boy younger than 18 in good health. CDR3: CASSLTPETEQFF. Here the CDR3 DNA reads TGTGCCAGCAGCTTAACGCCAGAGACTGAGCAGTTCTTC.